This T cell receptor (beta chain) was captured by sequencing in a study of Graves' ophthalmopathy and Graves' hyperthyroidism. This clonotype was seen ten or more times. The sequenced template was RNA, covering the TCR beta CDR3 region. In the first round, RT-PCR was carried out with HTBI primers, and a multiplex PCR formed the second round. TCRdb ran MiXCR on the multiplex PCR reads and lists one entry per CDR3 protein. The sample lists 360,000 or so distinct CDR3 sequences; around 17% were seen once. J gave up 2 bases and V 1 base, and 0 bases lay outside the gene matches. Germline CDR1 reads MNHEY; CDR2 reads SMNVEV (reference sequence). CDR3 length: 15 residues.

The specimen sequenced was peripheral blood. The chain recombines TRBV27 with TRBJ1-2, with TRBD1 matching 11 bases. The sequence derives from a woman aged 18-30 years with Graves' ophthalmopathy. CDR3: CASSLWTGGNYGYTF. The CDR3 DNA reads TGTGCCAGCAGTTTATGGACAGGGGGCAACTATGGCTACACCTTC.